Detailed here is one T cell receptor (beta chain). Measured with immunoSEQ multiplex PCR; TCRdb has only the in-frame clones, and not every one. The table shows tens of thousands of clones, with around 83% occurring only once. This entry is derived from a study of blood T cell repertoires in COVID-19. Study information: In each case, the material was cDNA or gDNA derived from T cells, B-cell-depleted T cells, or PBMCs.

The CDR3 has 15 amino acids. Trimming took off 4 bases at V and 1 base at J, with 11 bases between the two ends. Germline V CDR1 and CDR2: SGHNT, YYREEE (reference sequence). The chain has TRBV5-4 and TRBJ2-2; no definite D call. The specimen was peripheral blood. The TCR comes from a man in his forties or fifties with acute or convalescent COVID-19. The CDR3 region is CASSPVAGNTGELFF. CDR3 sequence (DNA): TGTGCCAGCAGCCCCGTAGCTGGGAACACCGGGGAGCTGTTTTTT.